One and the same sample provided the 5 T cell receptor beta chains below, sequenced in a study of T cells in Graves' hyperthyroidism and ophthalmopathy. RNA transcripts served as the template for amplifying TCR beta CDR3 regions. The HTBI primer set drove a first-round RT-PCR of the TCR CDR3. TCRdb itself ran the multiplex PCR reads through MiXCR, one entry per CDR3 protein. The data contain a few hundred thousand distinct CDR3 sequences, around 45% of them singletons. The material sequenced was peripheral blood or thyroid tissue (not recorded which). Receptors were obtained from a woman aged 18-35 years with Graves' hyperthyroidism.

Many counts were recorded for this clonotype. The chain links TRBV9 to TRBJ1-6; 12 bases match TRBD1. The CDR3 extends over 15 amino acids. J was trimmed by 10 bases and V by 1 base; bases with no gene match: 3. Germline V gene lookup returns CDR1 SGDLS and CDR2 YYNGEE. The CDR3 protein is CASSVRDRGQSPLHF. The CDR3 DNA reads TGTGCCAGCAGCGTAAGGGACAGGGGGCAATCACCCCTCCACTTT.

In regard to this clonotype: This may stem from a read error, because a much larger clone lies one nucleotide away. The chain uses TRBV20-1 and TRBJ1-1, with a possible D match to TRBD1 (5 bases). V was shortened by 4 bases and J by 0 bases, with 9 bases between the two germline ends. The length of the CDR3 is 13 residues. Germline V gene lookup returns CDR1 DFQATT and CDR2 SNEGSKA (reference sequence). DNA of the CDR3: TGCAGTGCTATGGGGGAAATGAACACTGAAGCTTTCTTT. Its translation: CSAMGEMNTEAFF.

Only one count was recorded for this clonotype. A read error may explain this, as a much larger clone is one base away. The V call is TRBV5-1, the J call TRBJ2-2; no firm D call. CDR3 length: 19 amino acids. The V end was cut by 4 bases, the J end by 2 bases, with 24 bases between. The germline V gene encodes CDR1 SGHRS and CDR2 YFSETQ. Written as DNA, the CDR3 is TGCGCCAGCAGCACCGGGTCCTCATCATATTTCTCAAACACCGGGGAGCTGTTTTTT. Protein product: CASSTGSSSYFSNTGELFF. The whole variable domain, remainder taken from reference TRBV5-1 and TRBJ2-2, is KAGVTQTPRYLIKTRGQQVTLSCSPISGHRSVSWYQQTPGQGLQFLFEYFSETQRNKGNFPGRFSGRQFSNSRSEMNVSTLELGDSALYLCASSTGSSSYFSNTGELFFGEGSRLTVL.

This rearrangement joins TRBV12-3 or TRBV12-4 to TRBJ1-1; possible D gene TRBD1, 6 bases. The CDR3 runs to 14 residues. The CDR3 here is CASGFQGTNTEAFF. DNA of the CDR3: TGTGCTAGTGGTTTTCAGGGGACGAACACTGAAGCTTTCTTT.

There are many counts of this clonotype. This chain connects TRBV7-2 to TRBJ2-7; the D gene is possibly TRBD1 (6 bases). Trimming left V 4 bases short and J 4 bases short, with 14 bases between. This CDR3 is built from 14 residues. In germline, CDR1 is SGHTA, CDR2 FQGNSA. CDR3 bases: TGTGCCAGCAGCTACACAGGGAATCCTTACGAGCAGTACTTC. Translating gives CASSYTGNPYEQYF.